This T cell receptor beta chain was identified during a study of T cell responses to AZD1222 COVID-19 vaccine. At the level of the study: Both about-4-week and about-12-week second-dose recipients were combined. General study points: The donor cohort was predominantly white British with a female majority, and clonal diversity may have been underestimated. Repertoire collection took place solely once the T cell response had peaked. Vaccine-associated CD4 TCRs ranged over spike, dominating at 160-218 and 743-854.

CDR1 LGHNA and CDR2 YSLEER come from the germline V gene. V lost 0 bases, J lost 2 bases, and 13 bases lay in between. This CDR3 comprises 16 residues. Using immunoSEQ multiplex PCR, the repertoire was profiled, and TCRdb retains in-frame clones only, with some absent. The sample shows some 97,000 clones, 87% of them seen only once. As concerns this clone: The antigen remains undetermined.

The chain couples TRBV4-3 to TRBJ1-2; a weak D match, TRBD1 (6 bases). This clonotype was obtained from an adult in good health. The sample consisted of peripheral blood, taken on day 0 of AZD1222 vaccination. The CDR3 spells CASSQEPGRGNYGYTF. The CDR3 coding sequence is TGCGCCAGCAGCCAAGAGCCCGGTAGGGGGAACTATGGCTACACCTTC.